The 29 T cell receptor beta chains below come from one sample, sequenced in a study of cytomegalovirus exposure and HLA in healthy donors. The PCR had 60 Vbeta and 13 Jbeta primers. TCRdb's table, derived via immunoSEQ multiplex PCR, lists solely in-frame clones and lacks some. The sample holds about 150,000 clones, 72% seen once. Sequenced material: PBMCs. The receptors come from a man between 45 and 60 years old in good health and CMV-seropositive.

This chain uses TRBV11-1 with TRBJ1-1; TRBD1 might be the D (5 bases). The length of the CDR3 is 14 residues. V lost 5 bases and J lost 3, with 13 bases in between. CDR1 and CDR2 (germline): SGHAT, FQDESV (reference sequence). CDR3 coding DNA: TGTGCCAGCAGCCTAGGGGAGGTACACACTGAAGCTTTCTTT. Its protein is CASSLGEVHTEAFF.

V gene TRBV7-8 combines with J gene TRBJ2-2; 8 nucleotides match TRBD2. The trim removed 6 bases at V and 5 bases at J, leaving 11 bases unmatched. Germline V gene sequence: CDR1 SGHVS, CDR2 FQNEAQ. The CDR3 is made up of 16 amino acids. As DNA, the CDR3 is TGTGCCAGCAGACATGAACGGGAGGGATGGACCGGGGAGCTGTTTTTT. Translation gives CASRHEREGWTGELFF.

The gene calls are TRBV27 and TRBJ1-1; 7 nucleotides line up with TRBD1. J was trimmed by 3 bases and V by 7 bases; bases with no gene match: 5. This CDR3 is 13 amino acids long. Germline assignment: CDR1 MNHEY and CDR2 SMNVEV (reference sequence). Written as DNA, the CDR3 is TGTGCCAGCAAACCCGACAGGGACACTGAAGCTTTCTTT. Its protein is CASKPDRDTEAFF.

V gene TRBV13 combines with J gene TRBJ2-7, with D perhaps matching TRBD2 (6 bases). V was cut by 5 bases and J by 9 bases, with 14 bases left in between. Germline V CDR1 and CDR2: PRHDT, FYEKMQ (reference sequence). The CDR3 runs 12 residues. CDR3: CASSPTRGRQYF. CDR3 sequence (DNA): TGTGCCAGCAGCCCGACTAGGGGACGGCAGTACTTC.

The chain links TRBV5-6 to TRBJ1-2, with 8 bases that match TRBD1. V shed 4 bases and J 8 bases; nucleotides not matched to a gene: 13. Germline lookup yields CDR1 SGHDT and CDR2 YYEEEE. The CDR3 length is 15 residues. CDR3 region: CASSPGTGRAEGYTF. The DNA of the CDR3 is TGTGCCAGCAGCCCAGGGACAGGTCGTGCGGAGGGCTACACCTTC.

The rearrangement links TRBV6-5 to TRBJ1-5; possible D gene TRBD1, 5 bases. The CDR3 has 15 residues. The V gene's germline CDR1 is MNHEY and CDR2 SVGAGI. V was clipped by 0 bases and J by 2 bases, with 8 bases between them. The CDR3 sequence is CASSYSGLGNQPQHF. The CDR3 bases are TGTGCCAGCAGTTACTCGGGACTCGGCAATCAGCCCCAGCATTTT.

The rearrangement joins TRBV11-2 to TRBJ2-3; D remains unclear. The ends were cut back, 4 bases at V and 4 bases at J, with 6 bases in the middle. This CDR3 is built from 12 residues. Germline CDR1 and CDR2: SGHAT and FQNNGV. Here the CDR3 reads CASSYISDTQYF. CDR3 DNA sequence: TGTGCCAGCAGCTACATATCAGATACGCAGTATTTT.

The chain joins TRBV18 to TRBJ2-3, with TRBD2 matching 7 bases. After removal of 3 bases from V and 1 base from J, the junction contained 25 bases not matched to a gene. This CDR3 region has 22 residues. Germline CDR1 reads KGHSH; CDR2 reads LQKENI. This CDR3 is CASSPLFSGKMGTRFGTDTQYF. The CDR3 DNA sequence: TGTGCCAGCTCACCTCTATTCAGCGGGAAGATGGGAACACGCTTTGGCACAGATACGCAGTATTTT.

V usage is TRBV5-4 and J usage is TRBJ1-6, with 8 bases aligning to TRBD1. Trimming cost V 0 bases and J 7 bases; bases outside gene matches: 3. Germline V lookup: CDR1 SGHNT, CDR2 YYREEE (reference sequence). The CDR3 length is 15 residues. The CDR3 spells CASSLAGQGNSPLHF. As DNA, the CDR3 is TGTGCCAGCAGCTTGGCCGGACAGGGAAATTCACCCCTCCACTTT.

The gene calls are TRBV10-2 and TRBJ1-2, with 9 bases lining up with TRBD1. This CDR3 region has 17 residues. With 5 bases clipped from V and 3 bases from J, the junction kept 13 bases outside the gene matches. Germline-derived CDR1 and CDR2 are WSHSY and SAAADI. The CDR3 spells CASSFRRGTGSDYGYTF. The CDR3 DNA is TGCGCCAGCAGTTTTCGGCGGGGGACAGGGTCTGACTATGGCTACACCTTC.

The chain links TRBV6-5 to TRBJ1-1; D may be TRBD1 (5 bases). The V gene lost 0 bases and the J gene lost 1 base, with 6 bases spanning the gap. The CDR3 consists of 14 residues. Germline CDR1 and CDR2: MNHEY and SVGAGI. The CDR3 spells CASSYSGGNTEAFF. The CDR3 region has the DNA TGTGCCAGCAGTTACTCCGGGGGGAACACTGAAGCTTTCTTT.

The CDR3 DNA follows: TGTGCCAGCAGCACCCGTCAGAGGTTGGCGGAGACCCAGTACTTC. The encoded protein is CASSTRQRLAETQYF. The chain combines TRBV7-9 with TRBJ2-5; no clear D. V gave up 5 bases and J gave up 5 bases, with 18 bases separating them. The CDR3 has 15 residues. Germline CDR1 reads SEHNR; CDR2 reads FQNEAQ (reference sequence).

Many counts were recorded for this clone. The rearrangement links TRBV7-8 to TRBJ1-1; D ambiguous. The CDR3 length is 15 residues. The germline V gene has CDR1 SGHVS and CDR2 FQNEAQ. V lost 1 base and J lost 0, with 9 bases in between. For the CDR3, the DNA is TGTGCCAGCAGCTTAGAGAGGGCAATGAACACTGAAGCTTTCTTT. This gives the protein CASSLERAMNTEAFF.

The chain carries TRBV7-2 and TRBJ2-3; perhaps TRBD2 as D (6 bases). V lost 7 bases, J lost 0 bases, and 20 bases lay in between. This CDR3 spans 17 amino acids. Germline V gene sequence: CDR1 SGHTA, CDR2 FQGNSA. CDR3 nucleotide sequence: TGTGCCAGCACCTTTAGTCTTTTAGGGACTAGCACAGATACGCAGTATTTT. It specifies CASTFSLLGTSTDTQYF. The complete variable domain, with remaining parts taken from reference TRBV7-2 and TRBJ2-3, reads GAGVSQSPSNKVTEKGKDVELRCDPISGHTALYWYRQSLGQGLEFLIYFQGNSAPDKSGLPSDRFSAERTGGSVSTLTIQRTQQEDSAVYLCASTFSLLGTSTDTQYFGPGTRLTVL.

V is TRBV6-1 and J is TRBJ2-1, with TRBD2 as a possible D gene (6 bases). V was pared by 2 bases and J by 0 bases, with 17 bases between. The CDR3 extends over 18 amino acids. Germline V gene sequence: CDR1 MNHNS, CDR2 SASEGT. CDR3 nucleotide sequence: TGTGCCAGCAGTGAAAGAGGCTCTAGCGTGAGCTCCTACAATGAGCAGTTCTTC. Amino acids: CASSERGSSVSSYNEQFF.

The J gene is TRBJ2-5, the V gene TRBV10-1, with TRBD2 identical over 7 bases. V gave up 2 bases and J gave up 5 bases; unmatched junction bases: 2. CDR1 WNHNN and CDR2 SYGVQD come from the germline V gene (reference sequence). This CDR3 has 13 residues. DNA for the CDR3: TGCGCCAGCAGTGAGAACGGGGGGGAGACCCAGTACTTC. This encodes CASSENGGETQYF.

The CDR3 DNA reads TGCGCCAGCAGCGCTGGGTGGAGCGCGAACACCGGGGAGCTGTTTTTT. It encodes CASSAGWSANTGELFF. The gene calls are TRBV5-1 and TRBJ2-2; D gene unclear. This CDR3 is built from 16 residues. Between the trimmed V and J ends, which lost 4 bases and 0 bases, there was a span of 13 bases. The germline V gene has CDR1 SGHRS and CDR2 YFSETQ. The variable domain in full, completed from reference TRBV5-1 and TRBJ2-2, reads KAGVTQTPRYLIKTRGQQVTLSCSPISGHRSVSWYQQTPGQGLQFLFEYFSETQRNKGNFPGRFSGRQFSNSRSEMNVSTLELGDSALYLCASSAGWSANTGELFFGEGSRLTVL.

In this sample, this clone turned up once. V is TRBV7-2 and J is TRBJ1-5, with TRBD1 matching over 7 bases. Looked up from germline, CDR1 is SGHTA and CDR2 is FQGNSA. This CDR3 has 15 residues. The J segment lost 4 bases and the V segment lost 5 bases, leaving 8 bases of the junction unmatched. This chain's CDR3 is CASSPRDSTNQPQHF. The DNA for the CDR3 is TGTGCCAGCAGCCCCCGGGACAGCACAAATCAGCCCCAGCATTTT.

This clone was observed many times. V usage is TRBV5-1 and J usage is TRBJ2-7; a weak D match, TRBD1 (5 bases). The length of the CDR3 is 13 residues. Germline assignment: CDR1 SGHRS and CDR2 YFSETQ. The ends were cut back, 0 bases at V and 6 bases at J, with 10 bases in the middle. CDR3 protein: CASSLEGQGEQYF. In nucleotides, the CDR3 is TGCGCCAGCAGCTTGGAGGGTCAGGGCGAGCAGTACTTC.

This clone has just a few counts. V and J are TRBV18 and TRBJ1-2; the D gene is possibly TRBD1 (6 bases). From germline, CDR1 is KGHSH and CDR2 LQKENI. Between the trimmed V and J ends, which lost 6 bases and 7 bases, there was a span of 21 bases. CDR3 length: 15 residues. CDR3 residues: CASSLMDSRQGGYTF. The CDR3 DNA is TGTGCCAGCTCGCTTATGGACAGCCGTCAGGGTGGCTACACCTTC.

This clone was seen a few times. The chain combines TRBV11-3 with TRBJ2-6, with D unclear. The V gene lost 7 bases and the J gene lost 1 base, with 5 bases spanning the gap. Germline loops: CDR1 SGHNT, CDR2 YENEEA. The CDR3 sequence is 13 residues long. Here the CDR3 DNA reads TGTGCCAGCACCCGGTCTGGGGCCAACGTCCTGACTTTC. This gives the protein CASTRSGANVLTF.

The rearrangement uses TRBV29-1 and TRBJ2-1; 7 bases map to TRBD2. Looked up from germline, CDR1 is SQVTM and CDR2 is ANQGSEA. The CDR3 is 16 amino acids. After removal of 6 bases from V and 5 bases from J, the junction contained 16 bases not matched to a gene. The CDR3 reads CSVPPFTRGSDNEQFF. CDR3 coding DNA: TGCAGCGTCCCTCCGTTCACTCGCGGGAGCGACAATGAGCAGTTCTTC.

The CDR3 DNA follows: TGTGCCACCAGCAGAGATAGAAGTGGGGGGGAAAAACTGTTTTTT. The encoded protein is CATSRDRSGGEKLFF. The rearrangement uses TRBV15 and TRBJ1-4; perhaps TRBD1 as D (5 bases). The CDR3 runs 15 residues. Trimming removed 0 bases from V and 8 bases from J, with 13 bases in between. Looked up from germline, CDR1 is LNHNV and CDR2 is YYDKDF (reference sequence).

Only a few counts were recorded for this clone. The V call is TRBV14, the J call TRBJ1-4; no clear D gene. The CDR3 is 14 residues long. Trimming left V 3 bases short and J 5 bases short, with 10 bases between. CDR1 and CDR2 from the germline V gene are SGHDN and FVKESK. The CDR3 sequence: CASSQYNQNEKLFF. The CDR3 DNA follows: TGTGCCAGCAGCCAGTACAACCAAAATGAAAAACTGTTTTTT.

The chain combines TRBV7-9 with TRBJ2-2; D may be TRBD2 (5 bases). The CDR3 is 15 amino acids. From germline, CDR1 is SEHNR and CDR2 FQNEAQ (reference sequence). V lost 4 bases and J 5 bases, leaving 14 bases between the germline ends. CDR3 nucleotides: TGTGCCAGCAGCTATCCACTAGTTGGGACCGGGGAGCTGTTTTTT. Translating it yields CASSYPLVGTGELFF. Supplemented by reference TRBV7-9 and TRBJ2-2, the full variable domain reads DTGVSQNPRHKITKRGQNVTFRCDPISEHNRLYWYRQTLGQGPEFLTYFQNEAQLEKSRLLSDRFSAERPKGSFSTLEIQRTEQGDSAMYLCASSYPLVGTGELFFGEGSRLTVL.

The gene calls are TRBV6-1 and TRBJ1-1; 7 nucleotides align to TRBD1. The CDR3 runs to 14 residues. The trim removed 9 bases at V and 4 bases at J, leaving 11 bases unmatched. The germline V gene has CDR1 MNHNS and CDR2 SASEGT. The CDR3 spells CASGTQGGLTEAFF. CDR3 in DNA: TGTGCCAGTGGGACCCAGGGGGGTCTCACTGAAGCTTTCTTT.

This clone showed up just once. The genes are TRBV5-1 and TRBJ2-7; 10 bases map to TRBD2. Looked up from germline, CDR1 is SGHRS and CDR2 is YFSETQ. With V trimmed by 3 bases and J by 2 bases, 5 bases remained unmatched. CDR3 length: 15 amino acids. DNA for the CDR3: TGCGCCAGCAGCTCTCTAGCGGGGGCGACCTACGAGCAGTACTTC. It yields the protein CASSSLAGATYEQYF.

About this clone: The sample contains more than one DNA sequence encoding this CDR3. The chain links TRBV29-1 to TRBJ2-1, with TRBD2 matching over 7 bases. CDR3 size: 15 residues. Germline V gives CDR1 SQVTM, CDR2 ANQGSEA. The V gene end was trimmed by 4 bases and the J gene end by 8 bases; junction bases not matched to a gene: 14. CDR3 amino acids: CSVGQRLAPNHEQFF. The CDR3 region has the DNA TGCAGCGTTGGTCAAAGACTAGCTCCCAACCATGAGCAGTTCTTC.

This clone was observed many times. V gene TRBV5-1 combines with J gene TRBJ1-1; 7 bases map to TRBD1. This CDR3 is 14 amino acids long. Losses at the gene ends were 4 bases for V and 3 bases for J; bases not matched to a gene: 6. CDR1 and CDR2 (germline): SGHRS, YFSETQ. Here the CDR3 reads CASSPDRVDTEAFF. The CDR3 nucleotides are TGCGCCAGCAGCCCAGACAGGGTTGACACTGAAGCTTTCTTT.